The TCR beta chain under discussion was sequenced for a study of blood T cell repertoires in COVID-19. Study context: Collection of acute and convalescent COVID-19 samples took place in the United States, Italy and Spain. Sources were T cells, B-cell-depleted T cells, or PBMCs; the material itself was cDNA or gDNA.

This clone was observed once. The assay was immunoSEQ multiplex PCR, and TCRdb's table has in-frame clones only and misses some. The table has 250,000 to 350,000 clones, about nine tenths seen once. The trim removed 2 bases at V and 3 bases at J, leaving 15 bases unmatched. The CDR3 loop spans 19 amino acids. Material for sequencing was peripheral blood. The V and J genes are TRBV23-1 and TRBJ2-2; 7 bases line up with TRBD1. TRBV23-1 falls under the ORF class, with uncertain function. This receptor was taken from a woman aged 45-65 years who had recovered from COVID-19. CDR3 sequence reads: CASSQAVRGNIRDTGELFF. The CDR3 DNA reads TGCGCCAGCAGTCAAGCGGTCAGGGGGAACATTAGGGACACCGGGGAGCTGTTTTTT.